This T cell receptor (beta chain) originates from a study of T cell changes during pregnancy in multiple sclerosis. Only in-frame clones appear in the TCRdb table, and some are missing; sequencing was by immunoSEQ multiplex PCR. The sample has around 75,000 clones, 94% seen once. The CDR3 totals 14 residues. Trimming removed 6 bases at V and 3 bases at J, with 18 bases between. The germline V gene has CDR1 SQVTM and CDR2 ANQGSEA. The specimen comprised CD4+ T cells from peripheral blood mononuclear cells, sampled after pregnancy. This sequence was found in a female donor with multiple sclerosis, enrolled in a pregnancy study. The chain employs TRBV29-1 and TRBJ2-7; tentative D call: TRBD1 (6 bases). CDR3 DNA sequence: TGCAGCGTCCTGTCCGGGACATCAAGCTACGAGCAGTACTTC. Translated, it gives CSVLSGTSSYEQYF.